The 6 T cell receptor beta chains in this list originate from one sample, sequenced in a study of blood T cell repertoires in COVID-19. Sequencing used immunoSEQ multiplex PCR; TCRdb keeps in-frame clones, though not all of them. The data contain fewer than 60,000 clones, 75% to 90% of them seen just once; the ten biggest clones take up about 6%. Sequencing was done on a sample of peripheral blood. These receptors were obtained from a man in his 60s with acute or convalescent COVID-19.

The rearrangement joins TRBV27 to TRBJ1-2; the D gene is possibly TRBD1 (6 bases). The CDR3 is 12 amino acids. Germline V lookup: CDR1 MNHEY, CDR2 SMNVEV (reference sequence). Trimming stripped 4 bases from V and 7 bases from J, with 10 bases between. In DNA, the CDR3 is TGTGCCAGCAGTTCCTCCAGGGGTGGCTACACCTTC. It specifies CASSSSRGGYTF.

This chain joins TRBV5-6 and TRBJ2-2; D ambiguous. The germline CDR1 and CDR2 sequences are SGHDT and YYEEEE. The CDR3 sequence is 13 residues long. Trimming shortened V by 2 bases and J by 6 bases, and 8 bases separated the two germline ends. DNA for the CDR3: TGTGCCAGCAGCTTTAGTAATGCCGGGGAGCTGTTTTTT. Protein sequence: CASSFSNAGELFF.

This CDR3 reads CASSLRTGEDEQFF. As DNA, the CDR3 is TGCGCCAGCAGCTTAAGGACAGGGGAGGATGAGCAGTTCTTC. V gene TRBV5-1 combines with J gene TRBJ2-1; TRBD1 matches at 9 bases. The CDR3 has 14 residues. The V gene's germline CDR1 is SGHRS and CDR2 YFSETQ. V gave up 2 bases and J gave up 8 bases; unmatched junction bases: 5.

This clone has only one observation. The gene calls are TRBV21-1 and TRBJ2-3; TRBD2 is taken as the D call from the table, unchecked against the DNA. TRBV21-1 is tagged as a pseudogene. This CDR3 contains 16 residues. The DNA for the CDR3 is TGTGCCAGCACCACCCCTGGCGGGGGGCGCGATGATACGCAGTATTTT. Its protein is CASTTPGGGRDDTQYF.

Only one count was recorded for this clone. This sequence joins TRBV10-3 and TRBJ1-2; 10 nucleotides align to TRBD1. The CDR3 runs 15 residues. Germline V gene sequence: CDR1 ENHRY, CDR2 SYGVKD. Losses at the gene ends were 10 bases for V and 5 bases for J; bases not matched to a gene: 13. CDR3 region: CASRQETGGWYGYTF. CDR3 DNA sequence: TGTGCCAGCCGGCAGGAGACAGGGGGCTGGTATGGCTACACCTTC.

The chain employs TRBV7-3 and TRBJ1-6; D unresolved. V was clipped by 5 bases and J by 7 bases, with 9 bases between them. The length of the CDR3 is 13 residues. Germline V CDR1 and CDR2: SGHTA, FQGTGA. The CDR3 DNA reads TGTGCCAGCAGCCCCGACGGGAATTCACCCCTCCACTTT. Residues: CASSPDGNSPLHF.